The T cell receptor beta chain under discussion was sequenced for a study of blood T cell repertoires in COVID-19. The overall study: Italy, Spain and the United States were the sources of the convalescent and acute COVID-19 samples. Sample material is recorded as cDNA or gDNA derived from T cells, B-cell-depleted T cells, or PBMCs.

Original processing notes: It was from reference gene primer amplification that nucleated cell counts were estimated. Sequencing used immunoSEQ multiplex PCR; TCRdb keeps in-frame clones, though not all of them. That table furnishes V, J and clone size, whereas the DNA furnished D and trimming. Of about 670,000 clones listed, approximately 90% are singletons. Germline V gene lookup returns CDR1 SGHRS and CDR2 YFSETQ. V lost 6 bases to trimming and J lost 4 bases; unmatched junction nucleotides: 9. This CDR3 region has 14 residues. The sequenced sample consisted of peripheral blood. The chain has TRBV5-1 and TRBJ2-7, with 8 bases aligning to TRBD2. The TCR originated in a woman between 18 and 29 years old with acute or convalescent COVID-19. The CDR3 sequence is CASTPGGGGYEQYF. CDR3 bases: TGCGCCAGCACCCCGGGAGGGGGAGGTTACGAGCAGTACTTC.